This is a list of T cell receptor beta chains from one sample in a study of blood T cell repertoires in COVID-19. The assay was immunoSEQ multiplex PCR, and TCRdb's table has in-frame clones only and misses some. The data show some 190,000 clones, around 80% seen once. The sequencing input was PBMCs or T cells enriched from blood (not recorded which). These receptors all come from a man aged 55 to 69 who had been exposed to COVID-19. Each CDR3 is given with its conserved first and last residue. A D gene is named only where the DNA matches it firmly. Size is omitted from some rows. Given values are once, few, many or a class for expanded clones.

>TRBD2|-|TRBJ2-7|TRBV28
CASSPRPGTSGRGYEQYF
TGTGCCAGCAGCCCTAGACCCGGGACTAGCGGGAGAGGGTACGAGCAGTACTTC
>TRBD2|once|TRBJ2-5|TRBV6-6
CASSRSGTSVNPRETQYF
TGTGCCAGCAGTAGATCCGGGACTAGCGTAAACCCGCGGGAGACCCAGTACTTC
>-|-|TRBJ1-2|TRBV7-9
CASSMTAYGYTF
TGTGCCAGCAGCATGACAGCTTATGGCTACACCTTC
>TRBD2|once|TRBJ2-7|TRBV6-5
CASSYSGLAGVWEQYF
TGTGCCAGCAGTTACTCGGGTCTAGCGGGAGTTTGGGAGCAGTACTTC
>-|few|TRBJ2-3|TRBV24-1
CATSDGGPGSGHDTDTQYF
TGTGCCACCAGTGATGGGGGCCCGGGTAGCGGGCATGACACAGATACGCAGTATTTT
>TRBD1|-|TRBJ2-7|TRBV6-5
CASSPLGQGTYEQYF
TGTGCCAGCAGTCCCCTCGGACAGGGAACGTACGAGCAGTACTTC
>-|-|TRBJ1-6|TRBV18
CASSPSDRYTLHF
TGTGCCAGCTCACCGTCGGACAGATACACCCTCCACTTT
>TRBD2|-|TRBJ2-5|TRBV29-1
CSVGGRLETQYF
TGCAGCGTTGGCGGGAGACTCGAGACCCAGTACTTC
>TRBD2|-|TRBJ2-5|TRBV24-1
CATSDWISGSGGETQYF
TGTGCCACCAGTGATTGGATTAGCGGGAGTGGAGGGGAGACCCAGTACTTC
>TRBD1|-|TRBJ1-5|TRBV14
CASSRASDRGPNQPQHF
TGTGCCAGCAGCCGAGCGTCAGACAGGGGCCCCAATCAGCCCCAGCATTTT
>-|-|TRBJ2-3|TRBV3-1/TRBV3-2
CASSQRHRGKDTQYF
TGTGCCAGCAGCCAACGACACCGCGGGAAGGATACGCAGTATTTT
>TRBD1|medium-sized|TRBJ2-7|TRBV4-2
CASSHWTGGPEQYF
TGTGCCAGCAGCCATTGGACAGGGGGTCCCGAGCAGTACTTC
>TRBD2|-|TRBJ2-1|TRBV7-2
CASSLSGDFYNEQFF
TGTGCCAGCAGCCTTAGCGGGGATTTCTACAATGAGCAGTTCTTC
>-|few|TRBJ2-1|TRBV4-1
CASSPSLSEARSEQFF
TGCGCCAGCAGCCCATCCCTTAGCGAGGCCCGGAGTGAGCAGTTCTTC
>-|-|TRBJ1-5|TRBV19
CASSMGSGISNQPQHF
TGTGCCAGTAGTATGGGGAGCGGCATCTCCAATCAGCCCCAGCATTTT
>-|-|TRBJ1-1|TRBV11-3
CASSPRVGDKNTEAFF
TGTGCCAGCAGCCCCCGTGTCGGGGATAAGAACACTGAAGCTTTCTTT
>TRBD1|-|TRBJ2-7|TRBV4-1
CASSQDPGQGFYEQYF
TGCGCCAGCAGCCAAGATCCGGGACAGGGGTTCTACGAGCAGTACTTC
>-|-|TRBJ1-4|TRBV21-1
CASSLTRSQGRNEKLFF
TGTGCCAGCAGCTTGACTCGGAGCCAGGGCCGAAATGAAAAACTGTTTTTT
>-|-|TRBJ2-7|TRBV11-3
CASSLAAGYEQYF
TGTGCCAGCAGCTTAGCGGCCGGGTACGAGCAGTACTTC
>-|-|TRBJ2-5|TRBV6-5
CASSPRGNQETQYF
TGTGCCAGCAGTCCACGCGGGAACCAAGAGACCCAGTACTTC
>-|-|TRBJ2-6|TRBV3-1/TRBV3-2
CASRNDWPSGANVLTF
TGTGCCAGCAGAAACGACTGGCCCTCTGGGGCCAACGTCCTGACTTTC
>TRBD1|medium-sized|TRBJ1-6|TRBV28
CASSWDRDNSPLHF
TGTGCCAGCAGTTGGGACAGGGATAATTCACCCCTCCACTTT
>TRBD2|-|TRBJ2-4|TRBV6-5
CASSSSGTAKNIQYF
TGTGCCAGCAGTTCCAGCGGGACAGCCAAAAACATTCAGTACTTC
>-|-|TRBJ1-2|TRBV6-1
CASSERGGLSYGYTF
TGTGCCAGCAGTGAAAGGGGGGGGCTTTCCTATGGCTACACCTTC
>-|-|TRBJ2-5|TRBV5-1
CASSLSGAAGETQYF
TGCGCCAGCAGCTTATCAGGGGCCGCAGGAGAAACCCAGTACTTC
>TRBD2|-|TRBJ2-3|TRBV7-2
CASSLGVAGYTQYF
TGTGCCAGCAGCTTGGGGGTAGCGGGCTATACGCAGTATTTT
>TRBD2|once|TRBJ2-1|TRBV5-1
CASSLSGRFNNEQFF
TGCGCCAGCAGTCTGAGCGGGAGGTTTAACAATGAGCAGTTCTTC
>TRBD1|-|TRBJ2-5|TRBV7-2
CASSLVTGAETQYF
TGTGCCAGCAGCTTAGTCACAGGGGCAGAGACCCAGTACTTC
>-|once|TRBJ1-2|TRBV9
CASSGVQGPYGYTF
TGTGCCAGCAGCGGAGTTCAGGGGCCCTATGGCTACACCTTC
>TRBD1|-|TRBJ1-2|TRBV27
CASTPLTGTGQNYGYTF
TGTGCCAGCACTCCATTAACCGGGACAGGGCAAAACTATGGCTACACCTTC
>TRBD1|-|TRBJ2-7|TRBV15
CATSREGQTYEQYF
TGTGCCACCAGCAGAGAGGGACAGACCTACGAGCAGTACTTC
>-|-|TRBJ1-1|TRBV4-1
CASSQDSASVSGTEAFF
TGCGCCAGCAGCCAAGATTCAGCGTCCGTCAGTGGCACTGAAGCTTTCTTT
>TRBD2|-|TRBJ2-3|TRBV10-2
CASSPGLAGGADTQYF
TGCGCCAGCAGTCCGGGTTTAGCGGGTGGCGCAGATACGCAGTATTTT
>TRBD2|-|TRBJ2-3|TRBV5-8
CASSPGTSGSTDTQYF
TGTGCCAGCAGCCCAGGGACTAGCGGGAGCACAGATACGCAGTATTTT
>TRBD1|-|TRBJ2-7|TRBV5-1
CASSRDRNEQYF
TGCGCCAGCAGCCGGGACAGGAACGAGCAGTACTTC
>TRBD1|-|TRBJ1-5|TRBV6-4
CARGTGGYKPQHF
TGTGCCAGGGGGACAGGGGGCTACAAGCCCCAGCATTTT
>TRBD2|-|TRBJ2-1|TRBV7-2
CASSFELAGASSYNEQFF
TGTGCCAGCAGCTTCGAGCTAGCGGGTGCGAGCTCCTACAATGAGCAGTTCTTC
>TRBD1|few|TRBJ1-3|TRBV7-7
CASSLGQGAGNTIYF
TGTGCCAGCAGCCTCGGACAGGGAGCGGGAAACACCATATATTTT
>-|-|TRBJ2-7|TRBV20-1
CSASGVGGPYEQYF
TGCAGTGCTAGTGGGGTGGGGGGGCCCTACGAGCAGTACTTC
>TRBD1|-|TRBJ2-7|TRBV18
CASSPGQTYEQYF
TGTGCCAGCTCACCGGGACAGACGTACGAGCAGTACTTC
>TRBD1|-|TRBJ2-1|TRBV5-1
CASSGTGGGYNEQFF
TGCGCCAGCAGCGGGACAGGGGGCGGGTACAATGAGCAGTTCTTC
>-|once|TRBJ1-6|TRBV25-1
CASVRGGNSPLHF
TGTGCCAGCGTTCGAGGGGGTAATTCACCCCTCCACTTT
>-|-|TRBJ1-1|TRBV27
CASSLSQGSMNTEAFF
TGTGCCAGCAGTTTATCGCAGGGTTCCATGAACACTGAAGCTTTCTTT
>TRBD1|-|TRBJ1-5|TRBV28
CASSLTGGYQPQHF
TGTGCCAGCAGTTTGACAGGGGGTTATCAGCCCCAGCATTTT
>-|-|TRBJ2-1|TRBV27
CASSLNRQEQFF
TGTGCCAGCAGTTTAAATCGCCAGGAGCAGTTCTTC
>TRBD1|-|TRBJ2-2|TRBV2
CASKGQGATGELFF
TGTGCCAGCAAAGGACAGGGGGCCACCGGGGAGCTGTTTTTT
>-|-|TRBJ2-7|TRBV29-1
CSAGGASYEQYF
TGCAGCGCGGGCGGGGCCTCCTACGAGCAGTACTTC
>TRBD1|few|TRBJ1-5|TRBV4-1
CASSHHRQGSNQPQHF
TGCGCCAGCAGCCACCACCGACAGGGAAGCAATCAGCCCCAGCATTTT
>TRBD1|-|TRBJ1-2|TRBV5-1
CASSLGVWDREDYGYTF
TGCGCCAGCAGCTTGGGGGTTTGGGACAGGGAAGACTATGGCTACACCTTC
>-|-|TRBJ2-5|TRBV30
CAWSTSEETQYF
TGTGCCTGGTCCACTTCCGAAGAGACCCAGTACTTC
>TRBD1|-|TRBJ1-2|TRBV14
CASSQERQGLGYTF
TGTGCCAGCAGCCAAGAGCGACAGGGTCTTGGCTACACCTTC
>TRBD2|-|TRBJ2-2|TRBV9
CASSVARTRKNTGELFF
TGTGCCAGCAGCGTCGCCCGGACTAGGAAGAACACCGGGGAGCTGTTTTTT